The following is a TCR beta chain sequence with its context. This entry is derived from a study of blood T cell repertoires in COVID-19. Profiling relied on immunoSEQ multiplex PCR, and the TCRdb table lists in-frame clones only, not all of them. The sample consists of fewer than 250,000 clones, around 80% of them appearing once. V lost 5 bases to trimming and J lost 7 bases, with 11 bases between them. The CDR3 contains 12 residues. Germline loops: CDR1 SEHNR, CDR2 FQNEAQ (reference sequence). Material: PBMCs or T cells enriched from blood (not recorded which). The source of this sequence is a man in his sixties who had recovered from COVID-19. The chain combines TRBV7-9 with TRBJ1-2; D uncertain. DNA for the CDR3: TGTGCCAGCAGCGTCACGCGGTTTGGCTACACCTTC. Translation gives CASSVTRFGYTF.